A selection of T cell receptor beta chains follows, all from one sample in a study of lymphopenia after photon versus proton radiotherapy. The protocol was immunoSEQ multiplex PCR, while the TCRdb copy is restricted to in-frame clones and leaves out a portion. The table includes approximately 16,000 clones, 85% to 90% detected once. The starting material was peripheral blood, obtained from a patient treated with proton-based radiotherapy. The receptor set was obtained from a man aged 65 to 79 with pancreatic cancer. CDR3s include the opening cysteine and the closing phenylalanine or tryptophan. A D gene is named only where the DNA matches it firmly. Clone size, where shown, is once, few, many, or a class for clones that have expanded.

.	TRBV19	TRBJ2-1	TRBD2	TGTGCCAGTAGGCAAACTAGCGGGAGTACGGATGAGCAGTTCTTC	CASRQTSGSTDEQFF
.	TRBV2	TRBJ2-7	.	TGTGCCAGCAGTGGGGCCTACGAGCAGTACTTC	CASSGAYEQYF
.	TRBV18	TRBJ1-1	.	TGTGCCAGCTCACCAGACGTAGGGACTGAAGCTTTCTTT	CASSPDVGTEAFF
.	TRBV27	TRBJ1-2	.	TGTGCCAGCAGTCCGGGCCGGGACATGGTTTCTGGCTACACCTTC	CASSPGRDMVSGYTF
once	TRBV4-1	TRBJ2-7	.	TGCGCCAGCAGCCAACCTACACATACCTACGAGCAGTACTTC	CASSQPTHTYEQYF
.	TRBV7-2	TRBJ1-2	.	TGTGCCAGCAGCTTAGGAGGGACCGACGTGAGCTACACCTTC	CASSLGGTDVSYTF
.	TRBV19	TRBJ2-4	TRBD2	TGTGCCAGTAGTTCCCGGACTAGCGGGGGGGCGGCCAAAAACATTCAGTACTTC	CASSSRTSGGAAKNIQYF
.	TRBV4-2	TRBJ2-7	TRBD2	TGTGCCAGCAGCCGGAAGCGGGAGCGTTACGAGCAGTACTTC	CASSRKRERYEQYF
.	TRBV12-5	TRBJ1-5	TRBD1	TGTGCTAGTGAATCAACGGGGAGGGGGCATCAGCCCCAGCATTTT	CASESTGRGHQPQHF
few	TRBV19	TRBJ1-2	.	TGTGCCAGTAGCCCTGGGGACGGCTATGGCTACACCTTC	CASSPGDGYGYTF
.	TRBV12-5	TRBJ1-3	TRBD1	TGTGCTAGTGGTTTCCCAATGGACAGGGGCTGGAGCACCATATATTTT	CASGFPMDRGWSTIYF
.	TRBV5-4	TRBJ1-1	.	TGTGCCAGCAGCTTGGCCGCGTTATCTCCGGGGACTGAAGCTTTCTTT	CASSLAALSPGTEAFF
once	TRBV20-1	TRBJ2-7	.	TGCAGTGCTAACCTTGCCAGGGAGCAGTACTTC	CSANLAREQYF
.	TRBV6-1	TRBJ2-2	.	TGTGCCAGCAGTGTGTTCCAGGGCTCCACCGGGGAGCTGTTTTTT	CASSVFQGSTGELFF
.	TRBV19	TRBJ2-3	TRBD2	TGTGCCAGTAGTATTCCTAGGGGGACTAGCGGCACAGATACGCAGTATTTT	CASSIPRGTSGTDTQYF
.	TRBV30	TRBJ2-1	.	TGTGCCTGGAGTGCCTGGACTGCGGACAATGAGCAGTTCTTC	CAWSAWTADNEQFF
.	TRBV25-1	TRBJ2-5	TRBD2	TGTGCCAGCAGCCCTCGGACTAGCCAAGAGACCCAGTACTTC	CASSPRTSQETQYF
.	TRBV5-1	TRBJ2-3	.	TGCGCCAGCAGCACCGGTAGCACAGATACGCAGTATTTT	CASSTGSTDTQYF
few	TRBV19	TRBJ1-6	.	TGTGCCAGTAGCCTCCTCGGGGGGAATTCACCCCTCCACTTT	CASSLLGGNSPLHF
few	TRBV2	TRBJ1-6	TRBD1	TGTGCCAGCAGTGAAACAGGGGTTGCGAATTCACCCCTCCACTTT	CASSETGVANSPLHF
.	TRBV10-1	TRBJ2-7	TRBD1	TGCGCCAGCAGTGAAAATACAGGGGTTGGTTACGAGCAGTACTTC	CASSENTGVGYEQYF
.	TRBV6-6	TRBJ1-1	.	TGTGCCAGCAGTTACGGACAGCCGAACACTGAAGCTTTCTTT	CASSYGQPNTEAFF
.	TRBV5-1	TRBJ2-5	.	TGCGCCAGCAGCCTACCAGGACAGAGCCGTGGGACCCAGTACTTC	CASSLPGQSRGTQYF
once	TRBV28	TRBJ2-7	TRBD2	TGTGCCAGCAGTTCGCGACTAGCGGGGAGCTCCTACGAGCAGTACTTC	CASSSRLAGSSYEQYF
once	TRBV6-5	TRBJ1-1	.	TGTGCCAGCAGTTACTTCGGACAGATGAACACTGAAGCTTTCTTT	CASSYFGQMNTEAFF
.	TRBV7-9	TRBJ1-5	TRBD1	TGTGCCAGCAGCGGATGGACAGGGTGGGATAGCAATCAGCCCCAGCATTTT	CASSGWTGWDSNQPQHF
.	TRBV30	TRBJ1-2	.	TGTGCCTGGAGTGTACAAACGCGCTTTGATGGCTACACCTTC	CAWSVQTRFDGYTF
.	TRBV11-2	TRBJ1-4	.	TGTGCCAGCAATGGAGGGGATGAAAAACTGTTTTTT	CASNGGDEKLFF
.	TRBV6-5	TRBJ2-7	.	TGTGCCAGCAGTCAAAACAGGGCCTACGAGCAGTACTTC	CASSQNRAYEQYF
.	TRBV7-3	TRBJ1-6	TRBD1	TGTGCCAGCAGCTCACAAGGACAGGGGAGCAATTCACCCCTCCACTTT	CASSSQGQGSNSPLHF
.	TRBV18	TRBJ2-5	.	TGTGCCAGCTCACCAGGGGCAGGGGAGACCCAGTACTTC	CASSPGAGETQYF
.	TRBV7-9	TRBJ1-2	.	TGTGCCAGCAGCTTAGGAGAGTATGGCTACACCTTC	CASSLGEYGYTF
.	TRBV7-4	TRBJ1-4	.	TGTGCCAGCAGCTCAGCGACACTGGAAAATGAAAAACTGTTTTTT	CASSSATLENEKLFF
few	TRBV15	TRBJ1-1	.	TGTGCCACCAGCAGAGTACAGTTGAACACTGAAGCTTTCTTT	CATSRVQLNTEAFF
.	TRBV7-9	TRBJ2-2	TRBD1	TGTGCCAGCAGCCGACAGGGGGCAGACACCGGGGAGCTGTTTTTT	CASSRQGADTGELFF
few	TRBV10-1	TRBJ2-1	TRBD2	TGCGCCAGCAGTGGCCACGGGGGGGCCAGTGATGAGCAGTTCTTC	CASSGHGGASDEQFF
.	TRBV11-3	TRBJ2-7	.	TGTGCCAGCAGTCGGGAGCGAGTCCTCGAGCAGTACTTC	CASSRERVLEQYF
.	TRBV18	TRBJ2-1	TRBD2	TGTGCCAGCTCACCATTGGGACTAGCGGGAACGGCTGAGCAGTTCTTC	CASSPLGLAGTAEQFF
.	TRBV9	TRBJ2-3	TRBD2	TGTGCCAGCGCTCCGGGACTAGCCACAGATACGCAGTATTTT	CASAPGLATDTQYF
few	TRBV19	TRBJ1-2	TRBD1	TGTGCCAGTAGAAAACAGGGGGCGTCCGGCTACACCTTC	CASRKQGASGYTF